Each of the 24 T cell receptor beta chains below was sequenced from the same sample in a study of regulatory T cells in long-lasting Graves disease. CDR3-region Arm-PCR and iRepertoire HTBI primers produced the TCR beta libraries. TCRdb analysed the multiplex PCR reads with MiXCR anew, one entry per CDR3 protein. This sample yields 350,000 to 500,000 distinct CDR3 sequences, of which 21% are seen a single time; roughly 13% belongs to the top ten. Time point: persistent/refractory GD, antithyroid drugs over 5 years with positive TRAb. After RNA was extracted from PBMCs, the TCR library was made from it. The sequencing here drew on peripheral blood mononuclear cells (PBMCs), taken when the disease was refractory, from a patient treated with antithyroid drugs. All receptors come from a female donor with Graves disease.

In DNA form, the CDR3 reads TGTGCCAGCAGTGAAGGACTAGCCGTGGGCGAGCAGTACTTC. It yields the protein CASSEGLAVGEQYF. The chain recombines TRBV2 with TRBJ2-7; 7 bases are shared with TRBD2. The V gene's germline CDR1 is SNHLY and CDR2 FYNNEI. This CDR3 contains 14 residues. Unmatched junction bases numbered 6, after V lost 1 base and J lost 6 bases.

In this sample, this clonotype turned up many times. This rearrangement joins TRBV28 to TRBJ2-7, with D tentatively TRBD1 (5 bases). The germline gives CDR1 MDHEN, CDR2 SYDVKM. Trimming cost V 4 bases and J 4 bases, with 11 bases left between them. The CDR3 runs 13 residues. In nucleotides, the CDR3 is TGTGCCAGCAGTTACAACAGACAGTACGAGCAGTACTTC. Its translation is CASSYNRQYEQYF.

The table lists this clonotype with many counts. CDR3 nucleotide sequence: TGTGCCAGCAGCCGATGGGGACAGGATTTTGACGAGCAGTACTTC. Translated, it gives CASSRWGQDFDEQYF. The J gene is TRBJ2-7, the V gene TRBV2; TRBD1 matches at 8 bases. Unmatched junction bases numbered 12, after V lost 6 bases and J lost 5 bases. Germline V CDR1 and CDR2: SNHLY, FYNNEI. The CDR3 runs to 15 residues.

This clonotype was seen at least ten times. J is TRBJ1-1 and V is TRBV20-1; the D gene is possibly TRBD1 (5 bases). The CDR3 has 13 amino acids. The germline V and J ends were trimmed by 0 bases and 4 bases, with 9 bases remaining between them. Germline V gene sequence: CDR1 DFQATT, CDR2 SNEGSKA (reference sequence). For the CDR3, the DNA is TGCAGTGCTAGAGATACAGGTGTCACTGAAGCTTTCTTT. Residues: CSARDTGVTEAFF.

The table lists this clonotype with many counts. J is TRBJ2-5 and V is TRBV7-9; tentative D call: TRBD1 (6 bases). Germline lookup yields CDR1 SEHNR and CDR2 FQNEAQ (reference sequence). The CDR3 consists of 15 residues. Between the trimmed V and J ends, which lost 6 bases and 4 bases, there was a span of 18 bases. In nucleotides, the CDR3 is TGTGCCAGCAGTTCCCTGACAGGAGTGGGAGAGACCCAGTACTTC. Amino acid sequence: CASSSLTGVGETQYF.

This clonotype was detected many times. The chain joins TRBV2 to TRBJ2-7; TRBD1 is a possible D gene (5 bases). The CDR3 has 14 residues. Germline CDR1 and CDR2: SNHLY and FYNNEI. V lost 2 bases, J lost 3 bases, and 11 bases lay in between. The CDR3: CASSEMEGDYEQYF. The DNA of the CDR3 is TGTGCCAGCAGTGAAATGGAAGGGGACTACGAGCAGTACTTC.

V gene TRBV9 combines with J gene TRBJ2-7; 7 bases line up with TRBD2. Germline V CDR1 and CDR2: SGDLS, YYNGEE. V shed 0 bases and J 3 bases; nucleotides not matched to a gene: 9. This CDR3 has 16 amino acids. The CDR3: CASSVAGGTVCYEQYF. The CDR3 bases are TGTGCCAGCAGCGTAGCGGGGGGAACCGTCTGCTACGAGCAGTACTTC.

The CDR3 sequence is CASSSRTGNPYEQYF. The CDR3 region has the DNA TGTGCCAGCAGCTCCCGGACAGGGAACCCCTACGAGCAGTACTTC. V usage is TRBV7-6 and J usage is TRBJ2-7, with 8 bases matching TRBD1. Trimming at V came to 4 bases and at J to 2 bases, leaving 7 bases not matched to a gene. The CDR3 has 15 residues. Looked up from germline, CDR1 is SGHVS and CDR2 is FNYEAQ.

This clonotype was seen more than once but under ten times. V is TRBV12-3 or TRBV12-4 and J is TRBJ2-6; 10 positions match TRBD2. The length of the CDR3 is 22 residues. V lost 3 bases and J lost 2; bases outside the gene matches: 19. DNA for the CDR3: TGTGCCAGCAGTTTCGAACTAGCGGGACTTCCCGGGGACTTCCCTGGGGCCAACGTCCTGACTTTC. This sequence encodes CASSFELAGLPGDFPGANVLTF.

The V and J genes are TRBV19 and TRBJ2-2; D is perhaps TRBD1 (6 bases). Looked up from germline, CDR1 is LNHDA and CDR2 is SQIVND (reference sequence). With 0 bases removed from V and 5 bases from J, the gap between germline ends came to 13 bases. This CDR3 contains 16 residues. The CDR3 loop is CASSIDPARGTGELFF. CDR3 DNA sequence: TGTGCCAGTAGTATAGATCCGGCCAGGGGAACCGGGGAGCTGTTTTTT.

The chain combines TRBV28 with TRBJ2-7; TRBD2 matches at 12 bases. Germline CDR1 MDHEN, CDR2 SYDVKM. CDR3 size: 14 residues. Trimming at V came to 8 bases and at J to 4 bases, leaving 6 bases not matched to a gene. Here the CDR3 DNA reads TGTGCCAGCGGGTCCGGGACTAGCGGGTACGAGCAGTACTTC. Translated, it gives CASGSGTSGYEQYF. The whole variable domain, remainder taken from reference TRBV28 and TRBJ2-7, is DVKVTQSSRYLVKRTGEKVFLECVQDMDHENMFWYRQDPGLGLRLIYFSYDVKMKEKGDIPEGYSVSREKKERFSLILESASTNQTSMYLCASGSGTSGYEQYFGPGTRLTVT.

This clonotype has more than one count but fewer than ten. This CDR3 reads CASSLTSGTISYEQYF. As DNA, the CDR3 is TGTGCCAGCAGCCTAACCTCCGGGACAATCTCCTACGAGCAGTACTTC. The V gene is TRBV7-2, the J gene TRBJ2-7; tentative D call: TRBD1 (6 bases). Deletions cut 5 bases from V and 0 bases from J, with 17 bases between. The V gene's germline CDR1 is SGHTA and CDR2 FQGNSA. This CDR3 has 16 amino acids.

The chain combines TRBV27 with TRBJ2-6, with no clear D. With 2 bases removed from V and 1 base from J, the gap between germline ends came to 6 bases. This CDR3 region has 15 residues. Germline V gene sequence: CDR1 MNHEY, CDR2 SMNVEV (reference sequence). The chain's CDR3 is CASSLSWSGANVLTF. CDR3 nucleotides: TGTGCCAGCAGTTTAAGTTGGTCTGGGGCCAACGTCCTGACTTTC.

The J gene is TRBJ2-3, the V gene TRBV29-1; TRBD1 matches 9 bases. Germline V gives CDR1 SQVTM, CDR2 ANQGSEA. Trimming cost V 7 bases and J 3 bases; bases outside gene matches: 5. This CDR3 has 13 residues. The DNA for the CDR3 is TGCAGCGCTACGGGACAGGGAACAGATACGCAGTATTTT. Amino acids: CSATGQGTDTQYF.

This clonotype was counted ten times or more. The chain has TRBV27 and TRBJ2-7, with D hard to call. The CDR3 length is 13 residues. Germline V gene lookup returns CDR1 MNHEY and CDR2 SMNVEV (reference sequence). Trimming pared 5 bases from V and 2 bases from J, leaving 10 bases between. CDR3 protein: CASSLNLAYEQYF. The CDR3 coding sequence is TGTGCCAGCAGTCTAAATCTAGCCTACGAGCAGTACTTC.

This clonotype has at least ten counts. This chain links TRBV28 with TRBJ2-2; 13 bases line up with TRBD2. J gave up 4 bases and V 3 bases, and 11 bases lay outside the gene matches. The CDR3 covers 19 residues. CDR1 is MDHEN, CDR2 SYDVKM, per germline. CDR3 bases: TGTGCCAGCAGTTTCGGGACTAGCGGGGCTCTAGGCGGCACCGGGGAGCTGTTTTTT. Translation gives CASSFGTSGALGGTGELFF.

This clonotype appeared many times. The chain combines TRBV12-3 or TRBV12-4 with TRBJ2-7; 7 positions match TRBD1. The CDR3 spans 14 residues. V lost 6 bases and J lost 6; bases outside the gene matches: 11. The CDR3 DNA follows: TGTGCCAGCAGCCAAGGGGGCGCCTCACGCGAGCAGTACTTC. Encoded protein: CASSQGGASREQYF.

This chain uses TRBV19 with TRBJ1-1, with D possibly TRBD1 on 5 matching bases. Germline V lookup: CDR1 LNHDA, CDR2 SQIVND (reference sequence). V lost 6 bases to trimming and J lost 4 bases, with 21 bases between them. This CDR3 has 16 amino acids. CDR3 DNA sequence: TGTGCCAGTAGGCGGGGGGTAGGCCCATCAAGCACTGAAGCTTTCTTT. It yields the protein CASRRGVGPSSTEAFF.

The table lists this clonotype with many counts. The chain carries TRBV28 and TRBJ1-4, with 10 bases aligning to TRBD1. V lost 10 bases and J lost 10; bases outside the gene matches: 6. Germline V gene lookup returns CDR1 MDHEN and CDR2 SYDVKM. The CDR3 spans 12 residues. CDR3 coding DNA: TGTGCCACCCGACAGGGGGCGGGAAAACTGTTTTTT. Translating it yields CATRQGAGKLFF. Full variable domain (missing parts from reference TRBV28 and TRBJ1-4): DVKVTQSSRYLVKRTGEKVFLECVQDMDHENMFWYRQDPGLGLRLIYFSYDVKMKEKGDIPEGYSVSREKKERFSLILESASTNQTSMYLCATRQGAGKLFFGSGTQLSVL.

For this clonotype: Just one base apart from a much larger clone, this may be a read error. The chain joins TRBV7-9 to TRBJ2-1; no firm D call. Trimming removed 1 base at V and 12 bases at J, with 10 bases between. Looked up from germline, CDR1 is SEHNR and CDR2 is FQNEAQ (reference sequence). The CDR3 runs 12 residues. This chain's CDR3 is CASSLGFDGQFF. CDR3 nucleotides: TGTGCCAGCAGCTTAGGGTTTGATGGGCAGTTCTTC.

The chain couples TRBV19 to TRBJ2-3; 7 bases agree with TRBD2. The CDR3 is 14 amino acids. V shed 7 bases and J 2 bases; nucleotides not matched to a gene: 6. Germline CDR1 LNHDA, CDR2 SQIVND (reference sequence). The CDR3 DNA reads TGTGCCAGTACTAAAGCGGGGAACACAGATACGCAGTATTTT. Protein: CASTKAGNTDTQYF.

This clonotype was recorded only once. V and J are TRBV30 and TRBJ2-7, with TRBD1 matching over 8 bases. Per the germline V gene, CDR1 is GTSNPN and CDR2 is SVGIG (reference sequence). With 1 base clipped from V and 2 bases from J, the junction kept 4 bases outside the gene matches. The CDR3 is 14 amino acids. The CDR3 DNA is TGTGCCTGGAGTGAGGTCAGGGGGCCCTACGAGCAGTACTTC. As protein: CAWSEVRGPYEQYF.

This clonotype was recorded at least ten times. The J gene is TRBJ2-7, the V gene TRBV28; 10 bases agree with TRBD1. Losses at the gene ends were 5 bases for V and 5 bases for J; bases not matched to a gene: 9. Germline V CDR1 and CDR2: MDHEN, SYDVKM. The CDR3 totals 15 residues. For the CDR3, the DNA is TGTGCCAGCAGTCTTTACCGACAGGGGGCCCACGAGCAGTACTTC. Translation: CASSLYRQGAHEQYF.

The sample holds many counts of this clonotype. The V gene is TRBV2, the J gene TRBJ2-5; D is possibly TRBD1 or TRBD2 (6 bases each). From germline, CDR1 is SNHLY and CDR2 FYNNEI. V was trimmed by 6 bases and J by 5 bases, leaving 10 bases between them. This CDR3 is 12 amino acids long. As DNA, the CDR3 is TGTGCCAGCAGGAGGGGGGCCGAGACCCAGTACTTC. Translation: CASRRGAETQYF. The full variable domain, its missing parts supplied by reference TRBV2 and TRBJ2-5, is EPEVTQTPSHQVTQMGQEVILRCVPISNHLYFYWYRQILGQKVEFLVSFYNNEISEKSEIFDDQFSVERPDGSNFTLKIRSTKLEDSAMYFCASRRGAETQYFGPGTRLLVL.